The rows below give T cell receptor beta chains drawn from one sample of a study of blood T cells in healthy people across ages. Each CDR3 protein is one row after TCRdb ran MiXCR on the 5' RACE reads. The sample holds some 640,000 distinct CDR3 sequences; approximately 50% are singletons and the top ten take under 35%. Sequenced sample: blood. The receptors originated from a woman aged 55-69 years in good health. The conserved cysteine and the conserved F or W are not part of the CDR3 here. Clone size appears in some rows only: once, few, many, or a class for an expanded clone.

clone_size v_call cdr3_length cdr3_aa
. TRBV7-2 15 ASSSRDTVISNYGYT
. TRBV5-1 13 ASSLDGRATDTQY
. TRBV7-2 14 ASSAPTSASTDTQY
. TRBV12-3/TRBV12-4 12 ASSPTGDGNTIY
few TRBV2 13 ASNFVAGIADTQY
once TRBV7-2 13 ASSLAVGGRGEQF
. TRBV24-1 12 ATSLEGARETQY
. TRBV2 12 ASRWTASNYGYT
. TRBV6-2/TRBV6-3 15 ASSSMTSGSSRGEQF
few TRBV10-3 14 AISEAVRNSNQPQH
. TRBV6-2/TRBV6-3 13 ASRRTSENTGELF
. TRBV7-2 13 ASSPPGFSYNEQF
few TRBV29-1 12 SVGVSARGETQY
. TRBV28 13 ASSSPGVSSYEQY